This T cell receptor beta chain comes out of a study of response to subunit inactivated influenza vaccine. Overall study findings and caveats: Authors suggested seasonal influenza vaccinations each recruit few new T cells.

This CDR3 comprises 15 residues. Trimming stripped 5 bases from V and 0 bases from J, with 13 bases between. Germline CDR1 is ENHRY and CDR2 is SYGVKD. This clonotype was observed many times. What it binds is unknown. MiXCR, applied by TCRdb to the RT-PCR reads, yields one record per CDR3 protein. The table shows a few hundred thousand distinct CDR3 sequences, with around 9.9% occurring only once. This clonotype originated in a man aged 50-59 years who received an inactivated influenza vaccine. V gene TRBV10-3 combines with J gene TRBJ1-1; D is possibly TRBD1 (5 bases). The sample consisted of PBMCs from blood, taken 40 to 50 days after vaccination. The DNA of the CDR3 is TGTGCCATCAGTAAAGAACCGACAGTGAACACTGAAGCTTTCTTT. This codes for CAISKEPTVNTEAFF.